Here is one T cell receptor (beta chain) with its context. One end of the junction is discordant with germline, which a read error may explain. This entry belongs to a study of blood T cells in healthy people across ages. CDR3 size: 14 residues. Germline V gives CDR1 SGHTA, CDR2 FQGNSA. Using a J-beta primer mix together with a sample-barcoded 5' primer, a second PCR was run for roughly 7 to 11 cycles. MiXCR was run by TCRdb on the 5' RACE reads, yielding one entry per CDR3 protein. The sample gives about 560,000 distinct CDR3 sequences, roughly a quarter of which show up once; approximately 3.7% is in the top ten. The sample also formed part of further work on T cells of mothers and their children.

The sequence came from a boy aged 2 to 10 in good health. Sequencing was done on a sample of blood. The chain joins TRBV7-2 to TRBJ2-5, with unresolved D. CDR3 residues: CASSLLASSETHYF. CDR3 in DNA: TGTGCCAGCAGCTTACTGGCCAGCTCAGAGACCCACTACTTC.